This record covers a single TCR beta chain. This specimen comes from a study of T cell changes during pregnancy in multiple sclerosis. V shed 2 bases and J 4 bases; nucleotides not matched to a gene: 14. CDR1 and CDR2 (germline): ENHRY, SYGVKD. The CDR3 is made up of 18 amino acids. Using immunoSEQ multiplex PCR, the repertoire was profiled, and TCRdb retains in-frame clones only, with some absent. The data show tens of thousands of clones, 92% seen once. The receptor was derived from a female donor in good health, enrolled as a control in a pregnancy study. V is TRBV10-3 and J is TRBJ2-5, with TRBD2 matching over 9 bases. This sample comprised peripheral blood, obtained after pregnancy. CDR3 sequence: CAISEGRGAGGGGETQYF. The CDR3 DNA reads TGTGCCATCAGTGAGGGGCGCGGAGCGGGGGGCGGGGGAGAGACCCAGTACTTC.